The clone carrying this T cell receptor (beta chain) has just a few counts. Its antigen remains unidentified. TCRdb called the RT-PCR reads again in MiXCR, with one record for every CDR3 protein. The data hold about half a million distinct CDR3 sequences, with around 8% observed a single time. This sample was taken from a study of response to subunit inactivated influenza vaccine. Study results and caveats: It was suggested by the authors that few new T cells are recruited by each seasonal influenza vaccination.

The sequencing used PBMCs from blood, collected around 25 months after vaccination. The TCR was taken from a man aged 50 to 69 who received an inactivated influenza vaccine.

In nucleotides, the CDR3 is TGTGCCAGCAGCTTGGAGGCCCCCCGGGAGACCCAGTACTTC. Its protein product is CASSLEAPRETQYF. This sequence joins TRBV5-4 and TRBJ2-5; D is uncertain. CDR3 size: 14 residues. Deletions cut 0 bases from V and 5 bases from J, with 11 bases between. The V gene's germline CDR1 is SGHNT and CDR2 YYREEE (reference sequence).